This T cell receptor (beta chain) was retrieved from a study of cytomegalovirus exposure and HLA in healthy donors. Primers for the PCR totalled 60 Vbeta and 13 Jbeta. Assay used: immunoSEQ multiplex PCR; TCRdb lists only in-frame clones, some missing. Among 220,000 or so clones listed, 65% to 80% were seen once. This cohort consisted of healthy bone marrow donors. This clone appeared a few times. This TCR was sampled from a man between 45 and 60 years old in good health and CMV-seronegative. Sequenced sample: PBMCs.

The CDR3 coding sequence is TGTGCCAGCAGCTCTACAGGGTTTTTGAGCTATGGCTACACCTTC. It codes for CASSSTGFLSYGYTF. This chain connects TRBV7-2 to TRBJ1-2; D is possibly TRBD1 (6 bases). CDR1 is SGHTA, CDR2 FQGNSA, per germline. Deletions cut 4 bases from V and 4 bases from J, with 16 bases between. The CDR3 is 15 amino acids.